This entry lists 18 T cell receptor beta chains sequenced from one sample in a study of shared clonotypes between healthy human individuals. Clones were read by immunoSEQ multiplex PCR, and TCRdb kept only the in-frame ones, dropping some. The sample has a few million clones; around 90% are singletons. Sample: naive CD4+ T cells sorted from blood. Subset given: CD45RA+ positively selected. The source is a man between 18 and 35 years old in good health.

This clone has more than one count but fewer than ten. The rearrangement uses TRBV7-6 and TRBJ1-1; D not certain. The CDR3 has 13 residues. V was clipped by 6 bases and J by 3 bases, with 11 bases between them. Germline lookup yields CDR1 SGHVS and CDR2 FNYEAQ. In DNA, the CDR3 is TGTGCCAGCAGAAGAACAGTTTACACTGAAGCTTTCTTT. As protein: CASRRTVYTEAFF.

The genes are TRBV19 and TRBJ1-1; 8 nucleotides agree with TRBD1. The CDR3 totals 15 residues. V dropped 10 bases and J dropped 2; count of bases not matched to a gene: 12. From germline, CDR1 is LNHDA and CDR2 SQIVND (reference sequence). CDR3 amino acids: CATSSPDRGNTEAFF. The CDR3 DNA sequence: TGTGCCACTAGCTCACCCGACAGGGGCAACACTGAAGCTTTCTTT.

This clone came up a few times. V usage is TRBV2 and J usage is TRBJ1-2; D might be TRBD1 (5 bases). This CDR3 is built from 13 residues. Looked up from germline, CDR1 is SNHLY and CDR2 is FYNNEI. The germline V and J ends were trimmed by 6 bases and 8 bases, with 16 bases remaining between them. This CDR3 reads CASRARDGSGYTF. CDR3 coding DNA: TGTGCCAGCAGAGCCCGGGACGGCTCGGGCTACACCTTC.

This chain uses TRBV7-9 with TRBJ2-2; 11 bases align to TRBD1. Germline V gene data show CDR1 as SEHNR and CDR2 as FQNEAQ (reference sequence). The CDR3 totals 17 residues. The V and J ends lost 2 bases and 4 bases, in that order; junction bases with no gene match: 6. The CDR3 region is CASSLRGQGASTGELFF. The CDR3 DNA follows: TGTGCCAGCAGCTTAAGAGGACAGGGGGCGAGCACCGGGGAGCTGTTTTTT.

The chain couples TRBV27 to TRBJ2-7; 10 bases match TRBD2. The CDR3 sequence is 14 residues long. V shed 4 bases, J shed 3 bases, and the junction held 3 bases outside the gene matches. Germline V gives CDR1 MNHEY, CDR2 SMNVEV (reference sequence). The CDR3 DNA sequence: TGTGCCAGCAGTTATACTAGCGGGGTCTACGAGCAGTACTTC. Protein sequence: CASSYTSGVYEQYF.

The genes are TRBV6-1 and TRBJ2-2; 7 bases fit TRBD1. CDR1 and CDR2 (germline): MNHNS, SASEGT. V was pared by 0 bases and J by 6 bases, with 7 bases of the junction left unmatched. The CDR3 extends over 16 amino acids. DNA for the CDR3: TGTGCCAGCAGTGAAGCGCTTCGTACAGGGGCCGGGGAGCTGTTTTTT. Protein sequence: CASSEALRTGAGELFF.

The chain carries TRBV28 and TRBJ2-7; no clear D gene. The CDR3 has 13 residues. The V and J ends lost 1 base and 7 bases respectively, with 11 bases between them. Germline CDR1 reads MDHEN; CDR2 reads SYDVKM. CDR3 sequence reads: CASSLSTVGEQYF. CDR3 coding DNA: TGTGCCAGCAGTTTATCGACGGTGGGGGAGCAGTACTTC.

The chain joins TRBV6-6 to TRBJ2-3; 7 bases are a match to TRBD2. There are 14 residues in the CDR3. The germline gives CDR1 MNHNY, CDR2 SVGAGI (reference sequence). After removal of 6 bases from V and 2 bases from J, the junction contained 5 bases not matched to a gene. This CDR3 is CASRSREPTDTQYF. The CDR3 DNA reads TGTGCCAGCAGGTCGCGGGAGCCCACAGATACGCAGTATTTT.

CDR3: CASSSSRGGPNEKLFF. The CDR3 DNA sequence: TGTGCCAGCAGCTCTTCTCGTGGGGGGCCTAATGAAAAACTGTTTTTT. The rearrangement uses TRBV7-2 and TRBJ1-4, with a tentative D call TRBD1 (6 bases). This CDR3 spans 16 amino acids. V lost 4 bases, J lost 3 bases, and 15 bases lay in between. Germline-derived CDR1 and CDR2 are SGHTA and FQGNSA.

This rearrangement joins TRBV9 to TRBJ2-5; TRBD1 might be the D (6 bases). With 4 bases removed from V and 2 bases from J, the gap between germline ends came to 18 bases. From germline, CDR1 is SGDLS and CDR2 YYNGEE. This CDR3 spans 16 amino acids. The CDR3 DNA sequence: TGTGCCAGCAGCTCAGGGGTCAGTCGACCGCAAGAGACCCAGTACTTC. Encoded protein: CASSSGVSRPQETQYF.

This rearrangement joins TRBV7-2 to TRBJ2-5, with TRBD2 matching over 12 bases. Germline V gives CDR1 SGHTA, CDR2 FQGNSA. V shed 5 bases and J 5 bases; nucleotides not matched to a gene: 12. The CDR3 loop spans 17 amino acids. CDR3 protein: CASSGASSGGARETQYF. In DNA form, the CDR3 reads TGTGCCAGCAGCGGAGCCTCTAGCGGGGGGGCCCGGGAGACCCAGTACTTC.

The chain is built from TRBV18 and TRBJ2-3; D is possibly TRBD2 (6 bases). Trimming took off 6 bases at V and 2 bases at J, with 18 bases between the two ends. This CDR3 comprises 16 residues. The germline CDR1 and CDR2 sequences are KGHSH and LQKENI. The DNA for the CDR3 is TGTGCCAGCTCCCCCCGATCGGGGGTTTCCACAGATACGCAGTATTTT. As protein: CASSPRSGVSTDTQYF.

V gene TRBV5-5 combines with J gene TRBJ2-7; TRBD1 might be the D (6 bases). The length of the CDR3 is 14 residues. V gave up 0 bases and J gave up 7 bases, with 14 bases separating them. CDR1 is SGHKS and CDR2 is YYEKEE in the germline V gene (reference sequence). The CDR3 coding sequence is TGTGCCAGCAGCTTGGTGACAGGTGGCTGGGAGCAGTACTTC. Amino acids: CASSLVTGGWEQYF.

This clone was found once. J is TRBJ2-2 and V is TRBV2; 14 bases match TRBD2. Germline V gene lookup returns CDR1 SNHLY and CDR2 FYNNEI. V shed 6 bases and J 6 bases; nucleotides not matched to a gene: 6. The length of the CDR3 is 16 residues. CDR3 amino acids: CASRGGLAGAAGELFF. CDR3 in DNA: TGTGCCAGCAGGGGGGGACTAGCGGGAGCGGCCGGGGAGCTGTTTTTT.

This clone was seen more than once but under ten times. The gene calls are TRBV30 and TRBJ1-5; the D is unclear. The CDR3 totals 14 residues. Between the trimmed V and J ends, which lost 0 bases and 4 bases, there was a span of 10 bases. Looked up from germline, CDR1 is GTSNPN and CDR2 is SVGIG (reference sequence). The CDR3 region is CAWSVSQHNQPQHF. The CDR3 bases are TGTGCCTGGAGTGTATCACAGCATAATCAGCCCCAGCATTTT.

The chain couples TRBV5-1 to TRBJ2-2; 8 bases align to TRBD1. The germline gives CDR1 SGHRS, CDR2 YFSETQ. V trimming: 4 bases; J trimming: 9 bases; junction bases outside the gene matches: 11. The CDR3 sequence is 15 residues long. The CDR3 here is CASSPRTGNKWELFF. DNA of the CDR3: TGCGCCAGCAGCCCCCGGACAGGGAATAAGTGGGAGCTGTTTTTT.

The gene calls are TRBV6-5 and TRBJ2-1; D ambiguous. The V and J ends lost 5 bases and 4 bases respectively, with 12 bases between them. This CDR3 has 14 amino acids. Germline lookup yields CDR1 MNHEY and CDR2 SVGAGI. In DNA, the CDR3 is TGTGCCAGCAGTCCCAGACTCGGGTACAATGAGCAGTTCTTC. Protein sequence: CASSPRLGYNEQFF.

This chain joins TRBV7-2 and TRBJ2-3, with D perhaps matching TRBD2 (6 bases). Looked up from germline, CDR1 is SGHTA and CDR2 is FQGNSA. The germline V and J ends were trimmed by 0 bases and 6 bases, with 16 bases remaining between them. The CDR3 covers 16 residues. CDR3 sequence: CASSLAPGSGGDTQYF. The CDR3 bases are TGTGCCAGCAGCTTAGCGCCTGGTAGCGGAGGGGATACGCAGTATTTT.